This entry lists 32 T cell receptor beta chains sequenced from one sample in a study of blood T cell repertoires in COVID-19. The method was immunoSEQ multiplex PCR; TCRdb's version includes in-frame clones alone and lacks a portion of them. Counted here are about 68,000 clones, about nine tenths occurring once; the ten biggest clones make up approximately 8.4%. Input material: peripheral blood. Receptors were obtained from a man aged 30 to 45 with acute or convalescent COVID-19.

CDR3 nucleotide sequence: TGTGCCAGCAGACTGGACAGGGGGGACAATCAGCCCCAGCATTTT. This translates into CASRLDRGDNQPQHF. This chain joins TRBV6-5 and TRBJ1-5, with 10 bases identical to TRBD1. The CDR3 sequence is 15 residues long. The germline V gene has CDR1 MNHEY and CDR2 SVGAGI. V was pared by 6 bases and J by 3 bases, with 5 bases of the junction left unmatched.

The chain carries TRBV5-6 and TRBJ2-5; 7 bases are shared with TRBD1. The ends lost 4 bases at V and 1 base at J; junction bases unmatched: 4. The CDR3 length is 14 residues. Per germline, CDR1 SGHDT and CDR2 YYEEEE. The CDR3 loop is CASSTTGFQETQYF. The CDR3 region has the DNA TGTGCCAGCAGCACGACAGGGTTCCAAGAGACCCAGTACTTC.

This clone was detected a few times. V usage is TRBV7-2 and J usage is TRBJ1-2, with 7 bases matching TRBD1. CDR1 is SGHTA and CDR2 is FQGNSA in the germline V gene. The CDR3 has 14 residues. J was trimmed by 5 bases and V by 5 bases; bases with no gene match: 8. The CDR3 region has the DNA TGTGCCAGCAGCCCCTCAGGGGGTGTTTATGGCTACACCTTC. It is translated as CASSPSGGVYGYTF.

This clone was observed a few times. The chain uses TRBV28 and TRBJ1-3, with D unclear. Looked up from germline, CDR1 is MDHEN and CDR2 is SYDVKM. This CDR3 comprises 15 residues. The V gene lost 7 bases and the J gene lost 0 bases, with 13 bases spanning the gap. CDR3: CASIGAELSGNTIYF. CDR3 bases: TGTGCCAGCATAGGAGCCGAACTCTCTGGAAACACCATATATTTT. Variable domain in full (rest from reference TRBV28 and TRBJ1-3): DVKVTQSSRYLVKRTGEKVFLECVQDMDHENMFWYRQDPGLGLRLIYFSYDVKMKEKGDIPEGYSVSREKKERFSLILESASTNQTSMYLCASIGAELSGNTIYFGEGSWLTVV.

The V gene is TRBV27, the J gene TRBJ2-1, with 11 positions matching TRBD2. J lost 7 bases, V lost 3 bases, and 5 bases had no gene match. CDR1 MNHEY and CDR2 SMNVEV come from the germline V gene (reference sequence). The CDR3 covers 15 residues. The CDR3 DNA reads TGTGCCAGCAGTTTCGGGACTAGCGGAATTAATGAGCAGTTCTTC. This sequence encodes CASSFGTSGINEQFF.

The CDR3 sequence is CASSPPSWDRGQTDTQYF. The CDR3 DNA sequence: TGTGCCAGCTCACCACCATCTTGGGACAGGGGTCAGACAGATACGCAGTATTTT. The chain recombines TRBV18 with TRBJ2-3; 10 bases fit TRBD1. This CDR3 has 18 amino acids. Germline V CDR1 and CDR2: KGHSH, LQKENI. With 0 bases clipped from V and 3 bases from J, the junction kept 9 bases outside the gene matches.

The chain carries TRBV6-5 and TRBJ1-1; a weak D match, TRBD1 (6 bases). Germline V gives CDR1 MNHEY, CDR2 SVGAGI. The V gene lost 8 bases and the J gene lost 6 bases, with 19 bases spanning the gap. This CDR3 comprises 14 residues. This chain's CDR3 is CASLATDRGPEAFF. Written as DNA, the CDR3 is TGTGCCAGCCTCGCCACGGACAGAGGCCCTGAAGCTTTCTTT.

In its sample, this clone was seen a few times. V and J are TRBV7-8 and TRBJ2-3; 12 bases are shared with TRBD2. CDR1 and CDR2 from the germline V gene are SGHVS and FQNEAQ. CDR3 size: 18 residues. Losses at the gene ends were 3 bases for V and 4 bases for J; bases not matched to a gene: 11. This CDR3 is CASSFGLAGGPISDTQYF. The CDR3 coding sequence is TGTGCCAGCAGCTTTGGGCTAGCGGGAGGGCCGATTTCAGATACGCAGTATTTT.

This chain joins TRBV4-1 and TRBJ1-3; D is perhaps TRBD1 (5 bases). Germline lookup yields CDR1 MGHRA and CDR2 YSYEKL. The ends were cut back, 3 bases at V and 7 bases at J, with 25 bases in the middle. CDR3 size: 18 residues. The CDR3 DNA sequence: TGCGCCAGCAGCCATCGCTCCGACAGATCTACCCTAAGGAACACCATATATTTT. This gives the protein CASSHRSDRSTLRNTIYF.

The sample holds one count of this clone. The genes are TRBV7-9 and TRBJ1-4; D uncertain. Per germline, CDR1 SEHNR and CDR2 FQNEAQ (reference sequence). The CDR3 sequence is 14 residues long. Between the trimmed V and J ends, which lost 4 bases and 0 bases, there was a span of 6 bases. The CDR3 DNA reads TGTGCCAGCAGCTCTGGGCCAACTAATGAAAAACTGTTTTTT. Translated: CASSSGPTNEKLFF.

With regard to this clone: An end of the junction does not agree with germline; a read error may underlie this. This chain connects TRBV6-1 to TRBJ2-7; possible D gene TRBD2, 5 bases. CDR1 MNHNS and CDR2 SASEGT come from the germline V gene. CDR3 length equals 13 residues. As DNA, the CDR3 is TGTGCCAGCAGTGAAGGCTTTCCTAGCATCGAACTGTTC. Amino acid sequence: CASSEGFPSIELF.

The J gene is TRBJ2-7, the V gene TRBV14; no clear D gene. This CDR3 comprises 13 residues. Germline CDR1 SGHDN, CDR2 FVKESK. The V and J ends lost 1 base and 3 bases respectively, with 7 bases between them. CDR3 protein: CASSQGLNYEQYF. The DNA of the CDR3 is TGTGCCAGCAGCCAAGGACTGAACTACGAGCAGTACTTC.

The J gene is TRBJ1-5, the V gene TRBV6-5, with 7 nucleotides matching TRBD1. The CDR3 contains 14 residues. The V gene end was trimmed by 6 bases and the J gene end by 6 bases; junction bases not matched to a gene: 8. Germline V lookup: CDR1 MNHEY, CDR2 SVGAGI. CDR3 sequence reads: CASRYYRGPQPQHF. In nucleotides, the CDR3 is TGTGCCAGCAGATATTACAGGGGACCTCAGCCCCAGCATTTT.

The chain recombines TRBV28 with TRBJ2-2; tentative D call: TRBD1 (5 bases). The germline CDR1 and CDR2 sequences are MDHEN and SYDVKM. This CDR3 region has 16 residues. Trimming pared 7 bases from V and 3 bases from J, leaving 18 bases between. The DNA for the CDR3 is TGTGCCAGCACCCTCCTGGGGCAGGTGGACACCGGGGAGCTGTTTTTT. This codes for CASTLLGQVDTGELFF.

The rearrangement joins TRBV30 to TRBJ1-4; D is undetermined. This CDR3 is 12 amino acids long. Germline loops: CDR1 GTSNPN, CDR2 SVGIG (reference sequence). The V end lost 0 bases, the J end lost 7 bases, and 6 bases lay between the germline ends. DNA of the CDR3: TGTGCCTGGAGTGTAAACGGTGAAAAACTGTTTTTT. It yields the protein CAWSVNGEKLFF.

Notes on this clone: Other nucleotide sequences in the sample specify the same CDR3. The chain carries TRBV6-5 and TRBJ1-5; D gene ambiguous. Trimming stripped 2 bases from V and 0 bases from J, with 2 bases between. The CDR3 has 13 residues. Germline loops: CDR1 MNHEY, CDR2 SVGAGI. This chain's CDR3 is CASSYRSNQPQHF. The CDR3 DNA reads as TGTGCCAGCAGTTACCGTAGCAATCAGCCCCAGCATTTT.

This clone was observed a few times. The chain is built from TRBV24-1 and TRBJ2-2; D is undetermined. The length of the CDR3 is 15 residues. The germline gives CDR1 KGHDR, CDR2 SFDVKD. V gave up 1 base and J gave up 4 bases, with 9 bases separating them. As DNA, the CDR3 is TGTGCCACCAGTGATTTAGTACGCGGCACCGGGGAGCTGTTTTTT. It translates to CATSDLVRGTGELFF.

This clone has more than one count but fewer than ten. This rearrangement joins TRBV19 to TRBJ1-3; 7 bases fit TRBD1. V lost 6 bases to trimming and J lost 0 bases; unmatched junction nucleotides: 11. This CDR3 is built from 17 residues. Germline loops: CDR1 LNHDA, CDR2 SQIVND (reference sequence). The DNA of the CDR3 is TGTGCCAGTAGCCCCGGGACAGCTTACTTCTCTGGAAACACCATATATTTT. Translating it yields CASSPGTAYFSGNTIYF.

This chain uses TRBV4-1 with TRBJ2-7; TRBD2 aligns across 10 bases. There are 16 residues in the CDR3. Per the germline V gene, CDR1 is MGHRA and CDR2 is YSYEKL. Losses at the gene ends were 1 base for V and 4 bases for J; bases not matched to a gene: 7. CDR3 in DNA: TGCGCCAGCAGCCAAGTGACCCTAGCGGGAGTGTACGAGCAGTACTTC. It yields the protein CASSQVTLAGVYEQYF.

V and J are TRBV27 and TRBJ2-7; 8 nucleotides agree with TRBD2. Per germline, CDR1 MNHEY and CDR2 SMNVEV (reference sequence). Unmatched junction bases numbered 4, after V lost 3 bases and J lost 3 bases. CDR3 length equals 14 residues. The DNA of the CDR3 is TGTGCCAGCAGTTTGTCAGCGGGAGACTACGAGCAGTACTTC. It specifies CASSLSAGDYEQYF.

CDR3 sequence reads: CASTSPGYYNEQFF. DNA of the CDR3: TGTGCCAGCACCTCCCCAGGGTACTACAATGAGCAGTTCTTC. The chain is built from TRBV27 and TRBJ2-1; weak D call: TRBD1 (5 bases). Trimming shortened V by 7 bases and J by 3 bases, and 13 bases separated the two germline ends. Germline V gene lookup returns CDR1 MNHEY and CDR2 SMNVEV (reference sequence). The CDR3 is made up of 14 amino acids.

In this sample, this clone turned up once. J is TRBJ1-2 and V is TRBV4-2; D is undetermined. Germline CDR1 LGHNA, CDR2 YNFKEQ. Trimming removed 1 base at V and 4 bases at J, with 7 bases between. The CDR3 is made up of 13 amino acids. This CDR3 reads CASSQVDFYGYTF. As DNA, the CDR3 is TGTGCCAGCAGCCAAGTAGATTTCTATGGCTACACCTTC.

V usage is TRBV29-1 and J usage is TRBJ2-5; no firm D call. The CDR3 spans 12 residues. Trimming took off 3 bases at V and 4 bases at J, with 9 bases between the two ends. Germline assignment: CDR1 SQVTM and CDR2 ANQGSEA. CDR3 sequence: CSVDGSAETQYF. CDR3 sequence (DNA): TGCAGCGTTGACGGTAGTGCAGAGACCCAGTACTTC.

This chain links TRBV18 with TRBJ1-3; weak D call: TRBD1 (6 bases). This CDR3 region has 15 residues. V was pared by 6 bases and J by 4 bases, with 16 bases between. CDR1 is KGHSH and CDR2 is LQKENI in the germline V gene. CDR3 amino acids: CASSHGQNLGNTIYF. DNA of the CDR3: TGTGCCAGCTCCCATGGACAGAACCTAGGAAACACCATATATTTT.

The chain carries TRBV10-1 and TRBJ2-6; 8 bases match TRBD1. CDR1 is WNHNN, CDR2 SYGVQD, per germline (reference sequence). The V gene end was trimmed by 5 bases and the J gene end by 2 bases; junction bases not matched to a gene: 2. The CDR3 contains 15 residues. This chain's CDR3 is CASSPGGAGANVLTF. The DNA for the CDR3 is TGCGCCAGCAGTCCAGGGGGCGCTGGGGCCAACGTCCTGACTTTC.

The chain carries TRBV19 and TRBJ1-4, with D perhaps matching TRBD1 (5 bases). Per germline, CDR1 LNHDA and CDR2 SQIVND (reference sequence). The CDR3 is 14 residues long. Trimming cost V 4 bases and J 6 bases, with 12 bases left between them. CDR3 sequence (DNA): TGTGCCAGTAGTACCGGGACTCCGGATGAAAAACTGTTTTTT. Its protein product is CASSTGTPDEKLFF.

This clone was seen just once. V usage is TRBV9 and J usage is TRBJ1-2; no reliable D call. The CDR3 loop spans 15 amino acids. Germline loops: CDR1 SGDLS, CDR2 YYNGEE. The germline V and J ends were trimmed by 4 bases and 2 bases, with 15 bases remaining between them. The CDR3 DNA reads TGTGCCAGCAGCCAATCCGCAACGGGGAACTATGGCTACACCTTC. Protein sequence: CASSQSATGNYGYTF. Drawing the rest from reference TRBV9 and TRBJ1-2, the complete variable domain is DSGVTQTPKHLITATGQRVTLRCSPRSGDLSVYWYQQSLDQGLQFLIQYYNGEERAKGNILERFSAQQFPDLHSELNLSSLELGDSALYFCASSQSATGNYGYTFGSGTRLTVV.

Only one count was recorded for this clone. This chain joins TRBV29-1 and TRBJ1-2, with D tentatively TRBD1 (5 bases). CDR3 length equals 13 residues. The V end was cut by 4 bases, the J end by 6 bases, with 15 bases between. Germline V gene data show CDR1 as SQVTM and CDR2 as ANQGSEA. Here the CDR3 DNA reads TGCAGCGTTGTCGGGCAGGGTGTCCATGGCTACACCTTC. Translation: CSVVGQGVHGYTF.

The genes are TRBV3-1 (or the pseudogene TRBV3-2) and TRBJ2-7, with D perhaps TRBD1 (6 bases). The CDR3 sequence is 14 residues long. Germline CDR1 is LGHDT and CDR2 is YNNKEL (reference sequence). The germline V and J ends were trimmed by 3 bases and 1 base, with 10 bases remaining between them. CDR3 in DNA: TGTGCCAGCAGCCAGGGACAAGCATCCTACGAGCAGTACTTC. As protein: CASSQGQASYEQYF.

The chain has TRBV13 and TRBJ2-3; TRBD2 matches 8 bases. Unmatched junction bases numbered 9, after V lost 0 bases and J lost 4 bases. Germline-derived CDR1 and CDR2 are PRHDT and FYEKMQ (reference sequence). This CDR3 is 17 amino acids long. The DNA of the CDR3 is TGTGCCAGCAGCTTAGGCCTCCGAGCGGGAGACTCAGATACGCAGTATTTT. It is translated as CASSLGLRAGDSDTQYF.

The gene calls are TRBV21-1 and TRBJ2-7; the table gives TRBD2 as D, unverified against the DNA. TRBV21-1 is reported as a pseudogene. This CDR3 has 12 amino acids. CDR3 DNA sequence: TGTGCCAATAGAGGGTATTCCTACGAGCAGTACTTC. Translated: CANRGYSYEQYF.

This clone was observed a few times. The V call is TRBV28, the J call TRBJ1-2; the D gene is possibly TRBD1 (6 bases). Germline CDR1 is MDHEN and CDR2 is SYDVKM. This CDR3 spans 15 amino acids. The germline V and J ends were trimmed by 3 bases and 4 bases, with 15 bases remaining between them. The CDR3, as DNA: TGTGCCAGCAGTTTGATAACAGGGTACGGCTATGGCTACACCTTC. It encodes CASSLITGYGYGYTF.